Given below is one T cell receptor beta chain in context. Its cognate antigen has yet to be identified. Within one base of it there is no much larger clone, and no base qualities were kept. Donors were around 37 systemically healthy Caucasian individuals from Russia aged roughly 6 to 90 years. Ten milliliters of peripheral blood were drawn from each donor into EDTA-treated Vacutainer tubes. Ficoll-Paque density-gradient centrifugation was used to isolate PBMCs, with at least 6 million per sample. Trizol reagent was used to extract total RNA from PBMCs, with at least 5 micrograms per sample. Naive CD45RAhigh/CD27high T cell percentages were measured by flow cytometry on a PBMC aliquot from every donor. The data belong to a study of blood T cells in healthy people across ages (dated by TCRdb to the mid-2010s). In terms of the full investigation: Template switching captured roughly one uniquely barcoded TCR beta cDNA molecule per two T cells in model experiments. Using deep sequencing normalized with unique cDNA molecular identifiers, the study measured how TCR beta repertoire diversity changes with age. Using the same blood draw, the study looked at two additional independent replicas of 1 million unique cDNA reads for two donors, one aged 18 to 29 and the other aged 80 or older. The donors were divided into four age groups: young (average about 15 years), middle-aged (roughly 40), aged (approximately 62) and long-lived (82).

Library prep was done by 5' RACE. Sequencing was performed on an Illumina HiSeq 2500. The second PCR ran for about 6 to 12 cycles and used a J-beta primer mix along with a sample-barcoded 5' primer. A unique molecular identifier was introduced onto each TCR beta cDNA molecule by a template-switch 5' adaptor carrying 12 random nucleotides. Each sample yielded at least 3 million CDR3-containing paired-end reads. All of the RNA was converted into first-strand cDNA using the Mint cDNA synthesis kit, with a TRBC-specific oligonucleotide serving as the primer. After uracil-DNA glycosylase treatment, a first 18-cycle PCR used universal primers M1SS and BC2_uni_R on all cDNA. The authors' analysis ran thus. Each sample was normalized by randomly selecting 1 million high-quality reads, each carrying a distinct molecular identifier. Reads sharing molecular identifiers were discarded rather than binned into consensus sequences. MiTCR, run with a Q25 quality threshold and the strictest error-elimination algorithm, handled CDR3 identification, clonotype clustering and error correction. A nonparametric unseen species model with Euler transformation was used to estimate lower-bound total TCR beta diversity. TCRdb handled the public reads itself, with Q25 trimming in fastp and clone calling in MiXCR, and kept productive beta chains. Entries are consolidated by CDR3 protein sequence, retaining the most common genes and DNA. The V and J calls shown here were made by TCRdb, not taken from the authors' results. The sample yields some 760,000 distinct CDR3 sequences; around 25% were counted once. 8% to 10% of the sample belongs to the ten largest clones.

Summary of the overall study and its limitations: Donor CMV infection status was unknown, potentially confounding age-related changes in expanded clonotypes. Estimates of total diversity from one million sequenced T cells were regarded as lower bounds and underestimates. Observed TCR beta diversity correlated strongly with the percentage of naive T cells measured by flow cytometry. Since profiling was done on bulk unsorted PBMCs, naive and antigen-experienced compartments could not be conclusively compared. Compared with the aged group, more naive CD4+ T cells, fewer expanded clones and increased TCR diversity were shown by the long-lived group, suggesting age selection. As age increased, observed TCR beta diversity per million T cells dropped in a roughly linear way, and a significant reduction was already evident by age about 36.

V is cut back by 3 bases and J by 5 bases, with 11 bases in the junction unmatched. As encoded in the germline V gene, CDR1 is SQVTM while CDR2 is ANQGSEA. There are 16 amino acids in the CDR3, from cysteine to phenylalanine inclusive. The read is trimmed to its CDR3 DNA, 48 bases read in frame from base 1. A further study also used this sample, focusing on T cells of mothers and their children. Drawing on the second study: Donors were nine systemically healthy Caucasian individuals: three mothers and their six children. cDNA synthesis consumed the entire amount of extracted RNA, loaded at roughly 1.5 ug RNA in each 15 ul reaction. In the second PCR, sample barcodes and 2-4 random nucleotides were introduced via the M1S primer. Each mother yielded over 9 million TCR beta CDR3 reads and each child 2.5 million to 3.5 million reads. Thymic selection shapes the output of TCR recombination in a similar way in related and unrelated pairs, and inherited differences have a minor effect. Normalized repertoire overlap in related mother-child pairs was always slightly higher than in unrelated mother-child pairs, but the difference was never significant. With a sensitivity of around 97 clones per million clonotypes, no persistent microchimeric T cell clones were detected. The study used deep NGS to compare TCR beta repertoires of mothers and children, seeking features distinguishing related mother-child pairs from unrelated individuals. On average, the children were approximately 11 +/- 4 years old, while the mothers were approximately 40 +/- 4 years old. After adapter ligation with NEBNext reagents, the libraries were sequenced on Illumina HiSeq 2000 with 100+100 nt paired-end reads. To prevent cross-contamination, the mother and child libraries were prepared a month apart and were sequenced in separate runs. Each donor had between roughly 450,000 and 2,100,000 distinct TCR beta clonotypes identified. Naive TCR beta clonotypes were estimated from low-frequency clonotypes matched to each donor's FACS-determined naive share, without sorting.

This TCR derives from a boy between 10 and 17 years old in good health. The rearrangement joined TRBV29-1 to TRBJ2-3; 10 of the junction bases match TRBD2. The sequenced sample was blood. The CDR3 reads as follows: CSVDDNSGGRLDTQYF. At the DNA level, the sequence is TGCAGCGTTGATGATAATAGCGGGGGGCGGTTAGATACGCAGTATTTT.